These T cell receptor beta chains were read from a single sample in a study of prognosis after radiotherapy for stage I lung cancer. Each CDR3 protein is one row after TCRdb ran MiXCR on the multiplex PCR reads. The top ten clones hold 25% to 35% of a sample with over 10,000 distinct CDR3 sequences, less than 50% of them seen once. This material consisted of PBMCs, taken before or after stereotactic body radiation therapy (not recorded which). The receptors stem from a donor over 45 with non-small cell lung cancer. The CDR3 runs from the conserved cysteine through the conserved F or W. Fields, in order: CDR3 protein, V gene, CDR3 length, clone size. Clone size appears in some rows only: once, few, many, or a class for an expanded clone.

CACRKSGYSGNTIYF	TRBV6-2/TRBV6-3	15	NA
CASRATMGVNTGELFF	TRBV7-9	16	many
CASSRTGLVLTETQYF	TRBV4-1	16	NA
CACRGAGVRAYEQYF	TRBV6-1	15	NA
CASSSLGRDTGELFF	TRBV6-2/TRBV6-3	15	few
CSARQGRATGELFF	TRBV20-1	14	NA
CASSYSTKGLGQAPTQYF	TRBV6-6	18	many
CASSSGLATVENTQYF	TRBV5-6	16	many
CASSLEPSQTGELFF	TRBV5-1	15	many
CASSPTLTSGRIHEQYF	TRBV7-9	17	many
CSAENSGGGSGELFF	TRBV20-1	15	NA
CSAPPLTGANVLTF	TRBV20-1	14	medium-sized
CSARSRETEAFF	TRBV20-1	12	NA
CASSRGLAGVTDTQYF	TRBV11-3	16	medium-sized
CASSQEGGGPFIYEQFF	TRBV14	17	NA
CASSHTRGNEKLFF	TRBV28	14	many
CAKSLSSEQYF	TRBV28	11	NA
CASSPNRATSGAYNEQFF	TRBV12-3/TRBV12-4	18	NA
CSARARGSGRVPSSYEQYF	TRBV20-1	19	medium-sized
CASSTTGGYGYTF	TRBV7-9	13	medium-sized
CASSLGAWQRISYNEQFF	TRBV12-3/TRBV12-4	18	NA
CSAQKGGSSTATDTQYF	TRBV20-1	17	many
CASSPGTGGSDTQYF	TRBV9	15	NA
CASSESYHYGYTF	TRBV25-1	13	many